The present T cell receptor (beta chain) was sequenced within a study of T cells in Graves' hyperthyroidism and ophthalmopathy. General study findings and limits: Median prediction lead before ophthalmopathy onset was about 6.5 months with the model. Most clonotypes expanded in the thyroid (above 0.001) were also present in blood.

This clonotype was picked up many times. Its cognate antigen is unknown. The investigators amplified TCR beta CDR3 regions from RNA transcripts. Carried out on the TCR CDR3, a first-round RT-PCR used the HTBI primer set. TCRdb redid the calling of the multiplex PCR reads with MiXCR, one entry per CDR3 protein. The sample holds a few hundred thousand distinct CDR3 sequences, 12% to 15% seen once. Germline V gene data show CDR1 as DFQATT and CDR2 as SNEGSKA (reference sequence). J gave up 2 bases and V 1 base, and 7 bases lay outside the gene matches. CDR3 length equals 16 residues. Researchers barred patients who had uncontrolled infection, other autoimmune disease, pregnancy or lactation. Fresh peripheral blood, approximately 10 ml, yielded the PBMCs.

The genes are TRBV20-1 and TRBJ2-7; 11 positions agree with TRBD2. The receptor's source is a woman aged 45-60 years with Graves' hyperthyroidism that later progressed to Graves' ophthalmopathy. Input material: blood. The CDR3 reads CSARVQTSGGAYEQYF. In DNA form, the CDR3 reads TGCAGTGCTAGAGTCCAAACTAGCGGGGGAGCCTACGAGCAGTACTTC.